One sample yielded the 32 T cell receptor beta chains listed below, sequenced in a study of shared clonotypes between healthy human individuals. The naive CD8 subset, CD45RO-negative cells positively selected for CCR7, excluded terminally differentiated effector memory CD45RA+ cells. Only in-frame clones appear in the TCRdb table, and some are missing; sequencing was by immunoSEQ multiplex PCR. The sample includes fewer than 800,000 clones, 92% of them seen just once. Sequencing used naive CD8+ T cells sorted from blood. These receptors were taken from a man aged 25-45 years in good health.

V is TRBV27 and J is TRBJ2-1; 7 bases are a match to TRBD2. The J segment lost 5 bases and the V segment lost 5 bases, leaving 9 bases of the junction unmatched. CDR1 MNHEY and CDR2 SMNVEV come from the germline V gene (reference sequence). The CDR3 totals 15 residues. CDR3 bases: TGTGCCAGCAGTCGGCTAGCGGAGTGGAACAATGAGCAGTTCTTC. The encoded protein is CASSRLAEWNNEQFF.

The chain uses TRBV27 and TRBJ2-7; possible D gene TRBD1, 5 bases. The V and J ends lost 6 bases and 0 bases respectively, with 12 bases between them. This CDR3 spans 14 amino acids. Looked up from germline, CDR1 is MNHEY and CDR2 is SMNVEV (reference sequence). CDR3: CASRPQVNSYEQYF. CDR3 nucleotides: TGTGCCAGCAGACCACAGGTGAACTCCTACGAGCAGTACTTC.

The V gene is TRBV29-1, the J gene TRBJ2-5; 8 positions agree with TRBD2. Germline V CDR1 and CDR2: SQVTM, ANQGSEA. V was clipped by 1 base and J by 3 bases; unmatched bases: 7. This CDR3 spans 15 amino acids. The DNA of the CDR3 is TGCAGCGTTGAAGGCAGAATAGCGGGAAAAGAGACCCAGTACTTC. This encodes CSVEGRIAGKETQYF.

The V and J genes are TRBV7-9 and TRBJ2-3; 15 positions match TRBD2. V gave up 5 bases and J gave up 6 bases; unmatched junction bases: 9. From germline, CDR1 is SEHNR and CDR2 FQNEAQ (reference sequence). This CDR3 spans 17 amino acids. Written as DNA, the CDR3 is TGTGCCAGCAGCGAGAAGGGACTAGCGGGAGGCAGGGATACGCAGTATTTT. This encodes CASSEKGLAGGRDTQYF. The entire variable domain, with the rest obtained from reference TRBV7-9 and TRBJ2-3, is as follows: DTGVSQNPRHKITKRGQNVTFRCDPISEHNRLYWYRQTLGQGPEFLTYFQNEAQLEKSRLLSDRFSAERPKGSFSTLEIQRTEQGDSAMYLCASSEKGLAGGRDTQYFGPGTRLTVL.

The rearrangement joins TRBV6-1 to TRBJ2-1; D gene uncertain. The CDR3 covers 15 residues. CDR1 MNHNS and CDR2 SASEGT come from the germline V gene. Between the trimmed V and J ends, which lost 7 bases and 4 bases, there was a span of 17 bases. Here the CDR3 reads CASKAGVGDYNEQFF. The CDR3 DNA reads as TGTGCCAGCAAGGCCGGCGTCGGAGATTACAATGAGCAGTTCTTC.

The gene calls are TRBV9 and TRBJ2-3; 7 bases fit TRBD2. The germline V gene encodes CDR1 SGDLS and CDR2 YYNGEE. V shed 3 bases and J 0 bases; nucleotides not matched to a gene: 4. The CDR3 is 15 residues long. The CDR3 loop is CASSDGTTSTDTQYF. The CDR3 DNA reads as TGTGCCAGCAGCGATGGGACTACTAGCACAGATACGCAGTATTTT.

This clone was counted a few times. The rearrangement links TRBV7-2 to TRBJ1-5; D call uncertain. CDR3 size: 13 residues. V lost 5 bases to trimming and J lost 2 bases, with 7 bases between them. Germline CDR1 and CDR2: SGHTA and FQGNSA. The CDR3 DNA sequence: TGTGCCAGCAGCCCGTGGGGCAATCAGCCCCAGCATTTT. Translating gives CASSPWGNQPQHF.

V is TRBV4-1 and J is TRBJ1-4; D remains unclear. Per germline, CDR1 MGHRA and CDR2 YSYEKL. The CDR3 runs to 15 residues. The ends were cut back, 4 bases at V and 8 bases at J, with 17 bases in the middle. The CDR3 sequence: CASSPEPDGLEKLFF. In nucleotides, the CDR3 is TGCGCCAGCAGCCCAGAACCGGACGGCTTAGAAAAACTGTTTTTT.

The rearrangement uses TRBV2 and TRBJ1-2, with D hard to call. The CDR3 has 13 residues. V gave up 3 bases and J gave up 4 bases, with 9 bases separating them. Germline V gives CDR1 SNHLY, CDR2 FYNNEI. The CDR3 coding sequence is TGTGCCAGCAGTGACAGGTTAGGCTATGGCTACACCTTC. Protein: CASSDRLGYGYTF. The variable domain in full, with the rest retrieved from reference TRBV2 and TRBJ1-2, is EPEVTQTPSHQVTQMGQEVILRCVPISNHLYFYWYRQILGQKVEFLVSFYNNEISEKSEIFDDQFSVERPDGSNFTLKIRSTKLEDSAMYFCASSDRLGYGYTFGSGTRLTVV.

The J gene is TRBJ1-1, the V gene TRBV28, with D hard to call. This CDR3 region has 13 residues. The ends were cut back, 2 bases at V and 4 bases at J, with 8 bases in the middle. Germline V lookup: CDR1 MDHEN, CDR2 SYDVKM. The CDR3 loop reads CASSLRRSTEAFF. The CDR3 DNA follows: TGTGCCAGCAGTTTACGTCGCAGCACTGAAGCTTTCTTT.

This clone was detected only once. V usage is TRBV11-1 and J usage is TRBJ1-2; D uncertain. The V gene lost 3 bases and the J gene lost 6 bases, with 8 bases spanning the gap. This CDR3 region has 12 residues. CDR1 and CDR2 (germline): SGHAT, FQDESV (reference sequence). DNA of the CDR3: TGTGCCAGCAGCTTTATCCTGGATGGCTACACCTTC. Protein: CASSFILDGYTF.

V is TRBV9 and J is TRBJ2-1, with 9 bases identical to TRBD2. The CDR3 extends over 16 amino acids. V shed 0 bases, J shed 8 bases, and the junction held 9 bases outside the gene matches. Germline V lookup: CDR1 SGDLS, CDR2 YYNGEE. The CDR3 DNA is TGTGCCAGCAGCGTAGAAGGCCTAGCGGGAATGCATGAGCAGTTCTTC. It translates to CASSVEGLAGMHEQFF.

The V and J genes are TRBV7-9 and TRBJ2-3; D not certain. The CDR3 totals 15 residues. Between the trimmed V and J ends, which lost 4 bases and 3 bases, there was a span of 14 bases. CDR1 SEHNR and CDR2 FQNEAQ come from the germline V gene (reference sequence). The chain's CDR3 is CASSSRPPSTDTQYF. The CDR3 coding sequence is TGTGCCAGCAGCTCACGACCGCCATCTACAGATACGCAGTATTTT.

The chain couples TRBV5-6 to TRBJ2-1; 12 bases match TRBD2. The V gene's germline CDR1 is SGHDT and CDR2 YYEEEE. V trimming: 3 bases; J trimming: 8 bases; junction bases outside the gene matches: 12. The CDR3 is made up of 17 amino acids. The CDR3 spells CASSSLAGGTGDDEQFF. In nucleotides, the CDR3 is TGTGCCAGCAGCTCACTAGCGGGAGGCACAGGTGACGATGAGCAGTTCTTC.

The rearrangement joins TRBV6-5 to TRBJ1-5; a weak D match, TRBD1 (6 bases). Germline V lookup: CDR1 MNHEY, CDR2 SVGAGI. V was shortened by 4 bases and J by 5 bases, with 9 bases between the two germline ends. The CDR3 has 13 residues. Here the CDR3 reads CASSLRGDQPQHF. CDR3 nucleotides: TGTGCCAGCAGTTTAAGGGGGGATCAGCCCCAGCATTTT.

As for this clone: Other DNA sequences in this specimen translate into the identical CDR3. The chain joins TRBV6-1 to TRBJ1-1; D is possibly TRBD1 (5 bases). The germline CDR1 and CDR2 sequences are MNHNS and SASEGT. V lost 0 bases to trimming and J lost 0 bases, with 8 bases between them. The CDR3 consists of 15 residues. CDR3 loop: CASSEAGVMNTEAFF. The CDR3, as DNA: TGTGCCAGCAGTGAAGCAGGGGTGATGAACACTGAAGCTTTCTTT.

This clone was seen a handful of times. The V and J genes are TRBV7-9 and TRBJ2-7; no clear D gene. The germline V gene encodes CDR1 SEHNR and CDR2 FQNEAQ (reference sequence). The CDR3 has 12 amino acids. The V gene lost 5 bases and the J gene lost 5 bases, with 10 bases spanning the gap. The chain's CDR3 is CASSTRWDEQYF. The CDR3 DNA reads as TGTGCCAGCAGCACCCGTTGGGACGAGCAGTACTTC.

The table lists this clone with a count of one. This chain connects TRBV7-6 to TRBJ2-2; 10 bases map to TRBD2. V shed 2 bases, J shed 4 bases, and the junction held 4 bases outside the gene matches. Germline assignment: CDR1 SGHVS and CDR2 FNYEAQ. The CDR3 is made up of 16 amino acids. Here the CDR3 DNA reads TGTGCCAGCAGCTTAAAGCGGGAGGGTTCCACCGGGGAGCTGTTTTTT. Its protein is CASSLKREGSTGELFF. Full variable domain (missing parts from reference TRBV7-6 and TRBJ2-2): GAGVSQSPRYKVTKRGQDVALRCDPISGHVSLYWYRQALGQGPEFLTYFNYEAQQDKSGLPNDRFSAERPEGSISTLTIQRTEQRDSAMYRCASSLKREGSTGELFFGEGSRLTVL.

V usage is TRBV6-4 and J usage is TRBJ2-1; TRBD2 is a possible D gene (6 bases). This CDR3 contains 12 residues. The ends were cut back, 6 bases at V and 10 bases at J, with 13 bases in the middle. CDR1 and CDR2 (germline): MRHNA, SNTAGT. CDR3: CASRDGSGEQFF. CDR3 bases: TGTGCCAGCAGGGACGGGAGTGGGGAGCAGTTCTTC.

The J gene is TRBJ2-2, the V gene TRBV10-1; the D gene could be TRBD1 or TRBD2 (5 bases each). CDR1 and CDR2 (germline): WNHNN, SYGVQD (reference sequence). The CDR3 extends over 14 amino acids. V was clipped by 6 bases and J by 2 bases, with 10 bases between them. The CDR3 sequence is CASRPGPNTGELFF. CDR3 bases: TGCGCCAGCAGACCGGGACCAAACACCGGGGAGCTGTTTTTT.

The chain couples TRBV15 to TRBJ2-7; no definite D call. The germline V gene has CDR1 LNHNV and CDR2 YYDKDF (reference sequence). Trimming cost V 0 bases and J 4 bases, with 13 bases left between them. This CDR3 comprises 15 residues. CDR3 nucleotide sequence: TGTGCCACCAGCAGAGATAGAGGCGTGGGGTACGAGCAGTACTTC. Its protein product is CATSRDRGVGYEQYF.

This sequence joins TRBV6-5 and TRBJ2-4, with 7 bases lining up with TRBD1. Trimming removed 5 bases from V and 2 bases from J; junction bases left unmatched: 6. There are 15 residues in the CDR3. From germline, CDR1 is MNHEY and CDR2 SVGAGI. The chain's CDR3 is CASSPGTAPKNIQYF. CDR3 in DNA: TGTGCCAGCAGTCCCGGGACAGCTCCCAAAAACATTCAGTACTTC.

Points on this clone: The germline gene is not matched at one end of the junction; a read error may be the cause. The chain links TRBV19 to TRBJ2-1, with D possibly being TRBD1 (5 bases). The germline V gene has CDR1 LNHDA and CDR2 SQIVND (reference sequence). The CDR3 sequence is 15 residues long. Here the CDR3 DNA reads TGTGCCAGTAGCATAGGGGTCTCTTCTTACAATGAGCAGTTCTTC. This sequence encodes CASSIGVSSYNEQFF. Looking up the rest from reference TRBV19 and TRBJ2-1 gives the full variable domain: DGGITQSPKYLFRKEGQNVTLSCEQNLNHDAMYWYRQDPGQGLRLIYYSQIVNDFQKGDIAEGYSVSREKKESFPLTVTSAQKNPTAFYLCASSIGVSSYNEQFFGPGTRLTVL.

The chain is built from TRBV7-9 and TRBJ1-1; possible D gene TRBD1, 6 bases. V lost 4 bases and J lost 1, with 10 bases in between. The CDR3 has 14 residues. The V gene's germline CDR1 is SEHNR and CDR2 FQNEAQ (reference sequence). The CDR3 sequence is CASSSPTGNTEAFF. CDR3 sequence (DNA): TGTGCCAGCAGCTCGCCGACAGGGAACACTGAAGCTTTCTTT.

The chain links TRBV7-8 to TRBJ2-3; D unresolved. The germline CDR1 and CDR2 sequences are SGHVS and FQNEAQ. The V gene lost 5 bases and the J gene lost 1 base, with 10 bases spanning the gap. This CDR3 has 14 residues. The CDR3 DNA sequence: TGTGCCAGCAGCCCTCTAACGCGCACAGATACGCAGTATTTT. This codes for CASSPLTRTDTQYF. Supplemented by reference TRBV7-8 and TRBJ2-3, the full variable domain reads GAGVSQSPRYKVAKRGQDVALRCDPISGHVSLFWYQQALGQGPEFLTYFQNEAQLDKSGLPSDRFFAERPEGSVSTLKIQRTQQEDSAVYLCASSPLTRTDTQYFGPGTRLTVL.

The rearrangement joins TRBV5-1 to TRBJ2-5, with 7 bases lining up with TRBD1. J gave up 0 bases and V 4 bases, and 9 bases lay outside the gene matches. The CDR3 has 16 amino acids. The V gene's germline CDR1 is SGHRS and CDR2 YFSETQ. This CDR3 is CASSGINTGDQETQYF. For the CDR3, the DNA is TGCGCCAGCAGCGGGATTAATACAGGGGACCAAGAGACCCAGTACTTC.

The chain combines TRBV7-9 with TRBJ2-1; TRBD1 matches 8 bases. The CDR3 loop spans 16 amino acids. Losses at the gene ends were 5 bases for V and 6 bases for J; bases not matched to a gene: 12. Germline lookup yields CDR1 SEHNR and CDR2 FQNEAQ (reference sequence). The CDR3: CASSRTGQGFGNEQFF. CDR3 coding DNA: TGTGCCAGCAGCCGGACCGGACAGGGTTTCGGCAATGAGCAGTTCTTC.

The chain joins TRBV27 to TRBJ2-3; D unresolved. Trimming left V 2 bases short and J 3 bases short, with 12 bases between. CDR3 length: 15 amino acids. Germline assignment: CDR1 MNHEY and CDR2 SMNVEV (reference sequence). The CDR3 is CASSLVGVETDTQYF. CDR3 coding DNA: TGTGCCAGCAGTTTAGTGGGTGTAGAAACAGATACGCAGTATTTT.

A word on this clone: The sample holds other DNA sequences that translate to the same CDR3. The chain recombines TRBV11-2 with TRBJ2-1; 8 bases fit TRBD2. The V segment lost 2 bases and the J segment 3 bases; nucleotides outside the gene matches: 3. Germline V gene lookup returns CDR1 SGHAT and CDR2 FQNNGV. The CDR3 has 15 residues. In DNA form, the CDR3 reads TGTGCCAGCAGCTTAAGGGGGACTAGCTACAATGAGCAGTTCTTC. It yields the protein CASSLRGTSYNEQFF.

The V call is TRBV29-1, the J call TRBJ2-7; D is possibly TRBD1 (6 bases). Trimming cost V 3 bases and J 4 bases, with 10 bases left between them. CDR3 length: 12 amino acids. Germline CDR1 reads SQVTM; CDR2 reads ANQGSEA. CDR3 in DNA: TGCAGCGTTGAGGGGGACAATTACGAGCAGTACTTC. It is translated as CSVEGDNYEQYF.

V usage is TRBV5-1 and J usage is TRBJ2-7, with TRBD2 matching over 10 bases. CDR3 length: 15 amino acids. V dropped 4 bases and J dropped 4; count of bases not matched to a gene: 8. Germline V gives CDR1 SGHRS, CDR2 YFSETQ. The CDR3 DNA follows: TGCGCCAGCAGCCCGGGGACTAGCGCAAAATACGAGCAGTACTTC. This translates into CASSPGTSAKYEQYF.

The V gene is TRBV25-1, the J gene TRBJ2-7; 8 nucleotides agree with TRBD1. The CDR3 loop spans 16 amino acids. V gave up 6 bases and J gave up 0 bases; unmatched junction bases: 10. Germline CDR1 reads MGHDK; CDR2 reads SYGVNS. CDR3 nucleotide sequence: TGTGCCAGCAGATCTACAGGGGGTGGTAGCTCCTACGAGCAGTACTTC. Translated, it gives CASRSTGGGSSYEQYF.